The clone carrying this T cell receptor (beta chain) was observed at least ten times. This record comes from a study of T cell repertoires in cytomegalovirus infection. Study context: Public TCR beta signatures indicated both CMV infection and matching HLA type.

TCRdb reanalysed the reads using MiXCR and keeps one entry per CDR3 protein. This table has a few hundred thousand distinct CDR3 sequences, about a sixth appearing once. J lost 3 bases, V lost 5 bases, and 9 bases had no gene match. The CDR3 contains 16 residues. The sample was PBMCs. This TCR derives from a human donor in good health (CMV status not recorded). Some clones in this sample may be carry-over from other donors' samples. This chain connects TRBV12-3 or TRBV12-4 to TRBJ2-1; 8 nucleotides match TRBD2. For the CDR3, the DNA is TGTGCCAGCAGTGCCGGGGATAGCGGGAACTACAATGAGCAGTTCTTC. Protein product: CASSAGDSGNYNEQFF.